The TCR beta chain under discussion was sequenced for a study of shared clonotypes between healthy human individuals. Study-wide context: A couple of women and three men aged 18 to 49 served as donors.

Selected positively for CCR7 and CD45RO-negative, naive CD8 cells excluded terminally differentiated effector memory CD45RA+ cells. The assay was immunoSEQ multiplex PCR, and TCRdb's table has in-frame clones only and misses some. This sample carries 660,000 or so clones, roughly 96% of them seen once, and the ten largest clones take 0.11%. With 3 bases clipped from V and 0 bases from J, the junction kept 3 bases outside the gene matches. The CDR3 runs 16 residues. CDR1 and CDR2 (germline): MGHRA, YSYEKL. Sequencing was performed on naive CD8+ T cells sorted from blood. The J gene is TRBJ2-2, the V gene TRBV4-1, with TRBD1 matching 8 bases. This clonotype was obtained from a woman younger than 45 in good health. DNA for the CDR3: TGCGCCAGCAGCCACAGGGGACAGGCGAACACCGGGGAGCTGTTTTTT. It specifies CASSHRGQANTGELFF.